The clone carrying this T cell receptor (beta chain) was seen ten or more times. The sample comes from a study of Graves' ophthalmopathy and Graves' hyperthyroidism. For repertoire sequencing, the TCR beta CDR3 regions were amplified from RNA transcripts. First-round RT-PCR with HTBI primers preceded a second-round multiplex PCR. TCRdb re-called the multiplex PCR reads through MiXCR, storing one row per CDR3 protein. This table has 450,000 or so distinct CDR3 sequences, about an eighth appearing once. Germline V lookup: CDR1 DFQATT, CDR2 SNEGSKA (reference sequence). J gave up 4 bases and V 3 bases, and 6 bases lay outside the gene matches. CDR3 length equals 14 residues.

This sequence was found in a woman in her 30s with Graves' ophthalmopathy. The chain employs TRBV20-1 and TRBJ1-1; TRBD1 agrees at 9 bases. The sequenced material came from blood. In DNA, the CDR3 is TGCAGTGCTAGGGGGGACAGGGTGGGCACTGAAGCTTTCTTT. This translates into CSARGDRVGTEAFF.